This T cell receptor beta chain was sequenced during a study of blood T cell repertoires in COVID-19. Study-wide background: Specimens from acute and convalescent COVID-19 originated in the United States, Italy and Spain. Sources were T cells, B-cell-depleted T cells, or PBMCs; the material itself was cDNA or gDNA.

CDR1 and CDR2 (germline): SNHLY, FYNNEI. Trimming took off 6 bases at V and 2 bases at J, with 11 bases between the two ends. This CDR3 spans 14 amino acids. Original handling: Using reference gene primer amplification, nucleated cell counts were estimated. Using immunoSEQ multiplex PCR, the repertoire was profiled, and TCRdb retains in-frame clones only, with some absent. That table is the source of V, J and clone size, and D and trimming were worked out from the DNA. The sample shows about 130,000 clones, 80% of them seen only once. This TCR derives from a man in his sixties or seventies with acute or convalescent COVID-19. J is TRBJ1-5 and V is TRBV2, with D maybe TRBD1 (6 bases). The source material was peripheral blood. CDR3 loop: CASRRNRGNQPQHF. CDR3 nucleotides: TGTGCCAGCAGGCGTAACAGGGGCAATCAGCCCCAGCATTTT.